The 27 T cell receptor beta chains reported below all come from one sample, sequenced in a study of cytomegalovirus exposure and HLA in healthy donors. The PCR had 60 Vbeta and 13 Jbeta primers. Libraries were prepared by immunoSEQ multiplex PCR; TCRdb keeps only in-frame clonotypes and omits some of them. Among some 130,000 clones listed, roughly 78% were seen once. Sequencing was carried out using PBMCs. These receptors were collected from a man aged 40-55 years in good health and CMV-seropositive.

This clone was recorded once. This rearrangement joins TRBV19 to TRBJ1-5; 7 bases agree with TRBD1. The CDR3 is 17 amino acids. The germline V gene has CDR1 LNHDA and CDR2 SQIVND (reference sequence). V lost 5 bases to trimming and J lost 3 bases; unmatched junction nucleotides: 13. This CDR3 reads CASSSPLRDRINQPQHF. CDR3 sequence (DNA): TGTGCCAGTAGTTCTCCCCTCCGGGACAGAATCAATCAGCCCCAGCATTTT.

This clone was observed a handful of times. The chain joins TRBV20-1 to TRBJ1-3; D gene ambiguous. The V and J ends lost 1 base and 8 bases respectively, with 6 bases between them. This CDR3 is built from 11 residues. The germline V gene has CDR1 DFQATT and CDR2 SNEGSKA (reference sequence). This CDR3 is CSARVEDTIYF. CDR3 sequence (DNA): TGCAGTGCTAGAGTTGAGGACACCATATATTTT.

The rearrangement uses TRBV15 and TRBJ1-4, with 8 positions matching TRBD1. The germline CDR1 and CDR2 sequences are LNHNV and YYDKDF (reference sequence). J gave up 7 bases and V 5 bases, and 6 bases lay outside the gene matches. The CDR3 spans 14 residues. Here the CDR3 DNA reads TGTGCCACCAGCGGATACAGGGGGAGTGAAAAACTGTTTTTT. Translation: CATSGYRGSEKLFF.

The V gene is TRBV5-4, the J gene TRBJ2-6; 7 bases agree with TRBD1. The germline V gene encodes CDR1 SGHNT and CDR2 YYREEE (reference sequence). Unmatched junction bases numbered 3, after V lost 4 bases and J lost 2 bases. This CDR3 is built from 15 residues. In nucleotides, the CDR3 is TGTGCCAGCAGCGACAGGGCTACTGGGGCCAACGTCCTGACTTTC. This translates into CASSDRATGANVLTF.

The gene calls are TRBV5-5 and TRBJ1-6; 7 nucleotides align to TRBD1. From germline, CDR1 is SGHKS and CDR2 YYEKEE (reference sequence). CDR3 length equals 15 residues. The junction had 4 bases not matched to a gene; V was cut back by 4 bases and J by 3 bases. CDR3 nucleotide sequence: TGTGCCAGCAGCCTCACAGGGGTCTATAATTCACCCCTCCACTTT. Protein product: CASSLTGVYNSPLHF.

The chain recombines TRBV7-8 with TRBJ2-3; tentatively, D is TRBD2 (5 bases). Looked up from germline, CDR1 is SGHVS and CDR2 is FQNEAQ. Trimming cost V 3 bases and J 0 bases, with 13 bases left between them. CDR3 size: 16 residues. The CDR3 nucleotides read TGTGCCAGCAGCTTTTCCGGCGGGTCTAGCACAGATACGCAGTATTTT. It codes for CASSFSGGSSTDTQYF.

The CDR3 bases are TGTGCCAGCTCACCCGCAGGGGCCCCCGTGAACTCCTATAATTCACCCCTCCACTTT. It translates to CASSPAGAPVNSYNSPLHF. The chain uses TRBV18 and TRBJ1-6, with D tentatively TRBD1 (6 bases). The CDR3 has 19 residues. V lost 3 bases to trimming and J lost 0 bases, with 18 bases between them. Germline loops: CDR1 KGHSH, CDR2 LQKENI.

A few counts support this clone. CDR3 DNA sequence: TGTGCCTGGAGTGATGGACAGGACACAGATACGCAGTATTTT. This sequence encodes CAWSDGQDTDTQYF. This sequence joins TRBV30 and TRBJ2-3; 7 bases fit TRBD1. The CDR3 contains 14 residues. V was clipped by 1 base and J by 2 bases; unmatched bases: 3. Per the germline V gene, CDR1 is GTSNPN and CDR2 is SVGIG (reference sequence).

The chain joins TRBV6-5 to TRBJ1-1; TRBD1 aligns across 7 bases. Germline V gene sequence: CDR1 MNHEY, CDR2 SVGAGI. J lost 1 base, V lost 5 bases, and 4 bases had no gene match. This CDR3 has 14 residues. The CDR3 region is CASSAWDRNTEAFF. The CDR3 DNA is TGTGCCAGCAGTGCCTGGGACAGGAACACTGAAGCTTTCTTT.

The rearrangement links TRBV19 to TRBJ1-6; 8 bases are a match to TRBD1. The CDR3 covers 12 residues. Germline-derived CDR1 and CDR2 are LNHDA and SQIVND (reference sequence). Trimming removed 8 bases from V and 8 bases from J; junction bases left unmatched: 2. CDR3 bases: TGTGCCAGTCAGGGGGCAGATTCACCCCTCCACTTT. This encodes CASQGADSPLHF.

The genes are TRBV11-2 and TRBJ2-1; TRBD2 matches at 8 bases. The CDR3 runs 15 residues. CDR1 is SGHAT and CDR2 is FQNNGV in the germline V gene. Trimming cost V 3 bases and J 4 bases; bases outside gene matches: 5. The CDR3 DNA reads TGTGCCAGCAGCTTCTTAGCGGGGCTATACAATGAGCAGTTCTTC. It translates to CASSFLAGLYNEQFF.

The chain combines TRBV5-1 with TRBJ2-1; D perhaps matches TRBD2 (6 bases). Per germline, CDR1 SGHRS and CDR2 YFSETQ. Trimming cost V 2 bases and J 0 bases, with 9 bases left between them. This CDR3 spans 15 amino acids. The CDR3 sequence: CASSFSGTSYNEQFF. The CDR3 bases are TGCGCCAGCAGCTTTAGCGGTACCTCCTACAATGAGCAGTTCTTC.

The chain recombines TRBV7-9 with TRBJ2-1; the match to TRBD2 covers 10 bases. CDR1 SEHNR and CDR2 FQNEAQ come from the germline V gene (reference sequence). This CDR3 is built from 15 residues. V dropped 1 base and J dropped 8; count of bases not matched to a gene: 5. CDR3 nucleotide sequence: TGTGCCAGCAGCTTAGGTAGCGGGAGGTGGGATGAGCAGTTCTTC. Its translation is CASSLGSGRWDEQFF.

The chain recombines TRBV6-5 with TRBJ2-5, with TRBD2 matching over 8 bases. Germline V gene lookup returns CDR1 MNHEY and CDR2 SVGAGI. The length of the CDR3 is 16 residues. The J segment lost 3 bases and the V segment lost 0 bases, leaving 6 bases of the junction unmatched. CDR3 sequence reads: CASSYSSGGGEETQYF. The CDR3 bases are TGTGCCAGCAGTTACTCCTCCGGGGGGGGAGAAGAGACCCAGTACTTC.

CDR3 nucleotides: TGTGCCAGTAGTCTCCGCAGGGGACCAGATACGCAGTATTTT. This translates into CASSLRRGPDTQYF. J is TRBJ2-3 and V is TRBV19, with D possibly TRBD1 on 6 matching bases. V lost 5 bases and J 4 bases, leaving 13 bases between the germline ends. Per the germline V gene, CDR1 is LNHDA and CDR2 is SQIVND (reference sequence). The CDR3 extends over 14 amino acids.

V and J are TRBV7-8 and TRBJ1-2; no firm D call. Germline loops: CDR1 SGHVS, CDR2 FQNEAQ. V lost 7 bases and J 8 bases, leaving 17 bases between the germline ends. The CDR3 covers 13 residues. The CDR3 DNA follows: TGTGCCAGCAACCCGCCCACGGGATGGGGCTACACCTTC. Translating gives CASNPPTGWGYTF. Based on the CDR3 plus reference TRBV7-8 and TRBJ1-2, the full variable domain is GAGVSQSPRYKVAKRGQDVALRCDPISGHVSLFWYQQALGQGPEFLTYFQNEAQLDKSGLPSDRFFAERPEGSVSTLKIQRTQQEDSAVYLCASNPPTGWGYTFGSGTRLTVV.

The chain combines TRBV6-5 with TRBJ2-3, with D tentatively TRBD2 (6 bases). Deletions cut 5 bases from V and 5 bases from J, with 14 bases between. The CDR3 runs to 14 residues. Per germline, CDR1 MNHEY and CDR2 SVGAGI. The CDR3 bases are TGTGCCAGCAGTGATGGCGGGACCAAAGATACGCAGTATTTT. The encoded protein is CASSDGGTKDTQYF.

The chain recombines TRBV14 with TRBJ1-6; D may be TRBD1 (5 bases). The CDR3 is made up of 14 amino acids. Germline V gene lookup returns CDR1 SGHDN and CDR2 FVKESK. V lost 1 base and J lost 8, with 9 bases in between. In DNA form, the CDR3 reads TGTGCCAGCAGCCAAGGGGGGGGTGATTCACCCCTCCACTTT. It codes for CASSQGGGDSPLHF.

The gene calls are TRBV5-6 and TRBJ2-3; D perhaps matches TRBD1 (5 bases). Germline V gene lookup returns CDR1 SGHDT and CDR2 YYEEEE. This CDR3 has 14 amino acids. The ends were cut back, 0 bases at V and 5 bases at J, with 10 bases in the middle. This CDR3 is CASSLVGARDTQYF. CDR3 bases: TGTGCCAGCAGCTTGGTAGGGGCGCGAGATACGCAGTATTTT.

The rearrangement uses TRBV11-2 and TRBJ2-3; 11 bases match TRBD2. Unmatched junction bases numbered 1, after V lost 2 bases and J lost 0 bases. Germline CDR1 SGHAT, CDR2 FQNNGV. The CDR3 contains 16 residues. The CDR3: CASSLRLAGSTDTQYF. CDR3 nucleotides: TGTGCCAGCAGCTTAAGACTAGCGGGGAGCACAGATACGCAGTATTTT.

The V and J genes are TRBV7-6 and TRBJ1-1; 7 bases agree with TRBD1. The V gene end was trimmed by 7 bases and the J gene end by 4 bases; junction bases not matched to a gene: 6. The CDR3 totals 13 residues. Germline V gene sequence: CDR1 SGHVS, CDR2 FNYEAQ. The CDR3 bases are TGTGCCAGCACCCTCGGGACAGTCACTGAAGCTTTCTTT. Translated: CASTLGTVTEAFF.

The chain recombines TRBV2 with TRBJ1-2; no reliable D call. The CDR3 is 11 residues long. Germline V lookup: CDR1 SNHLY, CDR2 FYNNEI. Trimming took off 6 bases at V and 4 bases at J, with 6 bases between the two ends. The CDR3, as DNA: TGTGCCAGCAGGGAGTCCTATGGCTACACCTTC. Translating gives CASRESYGYTF.

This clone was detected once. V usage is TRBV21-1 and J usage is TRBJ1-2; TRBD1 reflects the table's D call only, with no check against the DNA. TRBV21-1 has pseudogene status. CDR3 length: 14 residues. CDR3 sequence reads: CASSKQVLNYGYTF. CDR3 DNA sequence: TGTGCCAGCAGCAAACAGGTTTTGAACTATGGCTACACCTTC.

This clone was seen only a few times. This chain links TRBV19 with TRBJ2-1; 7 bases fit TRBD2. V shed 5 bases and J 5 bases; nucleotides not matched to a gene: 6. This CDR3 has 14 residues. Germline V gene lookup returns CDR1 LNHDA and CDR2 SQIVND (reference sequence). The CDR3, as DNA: TGTGCCAGTAGTTTTGCGGGAGATGACAATGAGCAGTTCTTC. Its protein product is CASSFAGDDNEQFF.

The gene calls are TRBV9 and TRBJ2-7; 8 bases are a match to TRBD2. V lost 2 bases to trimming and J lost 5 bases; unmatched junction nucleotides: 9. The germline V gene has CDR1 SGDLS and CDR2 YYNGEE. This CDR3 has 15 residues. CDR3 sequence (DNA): TGTGCCAGCAGCGTTGGGAGCGGGAGCATCAACGAGCAGTACTTC. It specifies CASSVGSGSINEQYF.

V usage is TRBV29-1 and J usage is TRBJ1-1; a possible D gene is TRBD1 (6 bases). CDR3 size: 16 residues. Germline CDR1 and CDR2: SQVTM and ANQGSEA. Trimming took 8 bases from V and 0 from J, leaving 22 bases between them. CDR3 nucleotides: TGCAGCTTCGAGGGGGGGCTGGGGATTATGAACACTGAAGCTTTCTTT. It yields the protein CSFEGGLGIMNTEAFF.

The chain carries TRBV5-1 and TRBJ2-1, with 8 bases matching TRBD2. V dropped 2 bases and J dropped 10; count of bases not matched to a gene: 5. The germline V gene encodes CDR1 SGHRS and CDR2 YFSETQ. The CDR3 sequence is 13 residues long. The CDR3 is CASSFTGGQEQFF. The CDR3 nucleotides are TGCGCCAGCAGCTTTACGGGAGGGCAGGAGCAGTTCTTC.